This record covers a single T cell receptor (beta chain). Its antigen is currently unknown. Primers included in the PCR were 60 Vbeta and 13 Jbeta primers. Sequenced by immunoSEQ multiplex PCR; TCRdb stores in-frame clones only, minus some. The sample carries around 150,000 clones, approximately 77% recorded once. This entry belongs to a study of cytomegalovirus exposure and HLA in healthy donors. Points from the study as a whole: Association of a missense DCLRE1C variant with TCR beta V- and J-gene trimming was reported in a later analysis. One later analysis reportedly identified an Asian-associated ancestry cluster that showed fewer N-insertions than the approximately 700-donor mean.

CDR1 and CDR2 from the germline V gene are SNHLY and FYNNEI. The junction had 8 bases not matched to a gene; V was cut back by 6 bases and J by 2 bases. The CDR3 is 15 residues long. The donors gave bone marrow, and they were healthy. This receptor was obtained from a man aged 25 to 40 in good health and CMV-seronegative. The J gene is TRBJ2-7, the V gene TRBV2; 9 bases line up with TRBD1. Sequencing was carried out using PBMCs. For the CDR3, the DNA is TGTGCCAGCAGGCCGGGGACAGGGACCACCTACGAGCAGTACTTC. Translation: CASRPGTGTTYEQYF.